These T cell receptor beta chains were read from a single sample in a study of T-cell reconstitution after alpha-beta-depleted transplantation in children. TCRdb redid the calling of the PCR reads with MiXCR, one entry per CDR3 protein. The table shows some 530,000 distinct CDR3 sequences, with around 12% occurring only once. The sample here was PBMCs from the stem cell graft donor, taken from the stem cell graft. The receptors come from a human donor who donated a stem cell graft to a child with combined immunodeficiency. CDR3s include the opening cysteine and the closing phenylalanine or tryptophan.

v_gene: TRBV6-2/TRBV6-3
j_gene: TRBJ2-4
CDR3aa: CASSRRREPNIQYF

v_gene: TRBV15
j_gene: TRBJ2-1
CDR3aa: CATSGDRNEQFF

v_gene: TRBV4-3
j_gene: TRBJ2-7
CDR3aa: CASSQDQDGTYEQYF

v_gene: TRBV29-1
j_gene: TRBJ1-4
CDR3aa: CSVAGVGTNEKLFF

v_gene: TRBV9
j_gene: TRBJ2-1
CDR3aa: CASSVVLGGGEQFF

v_gene: TRBV9
j_gene: TRBJ2-7
CDR3aa: CASSVASGGYEQYF

v_gene: TRBV7-9
j_gene: TRBJ2-1
CDR3aa: CASSSGTELFF

v_gene: TRBV2
j_gene: TRBJ1-2
CDR3aa: CASSERIYYGYTF

v_gene: TRBV6-1
j_gene: TRBJ2-6
CDR3aa: CASSPWDRETGANVLTF

v_gene: TRBV5-1
j_gene: TRBJ2-7
CDR3aa: CASSFTTGGDSYEQYF

v_gene: TRBV21-1
j_gene: TRBJ2-3
CDR3aa: CASSKAGLRGHTDTQYF

v_gene: TRBV6-1
j_gene: TRBJ2-7
CDR3aa: CASSGRTSGDYEQYF

v_gene: TRBV7-2
j_gene: TRBJ2-5
CDR3aa: CASSSGTNGETQYF

v_gene: TRBV20-1
j_gene: TRBJ2-7
CDR3aa: CSASQGSRGSSYEQYF

v_gene: TRBV5-1
j_gene: TRBJ2-7
CDR3aa: CASSLFSPDSYYEQYF

v_gene: TRBV7-2
j_gene: TRBJ2-3
CDR3aa: CASSSMEPSTDTQYF

v_gene: TRBV5-1
j_gene: TRBJ2-2
CDR3aa: CASSLMASVPTGELFF

v_gene: TRBV19
j_gene: TRBJ2-1
CDR3aa: CASSTIGQGVYNEQFF

v_gene: TRBV9
j_gene: TRBJ2-2
CDR3aa: CASSVVSGELFF

v_gene: TRBV5-1
j_gene: TRBJ2-3
CDR3aa: CASSLEQGDTQYF

v_gene: TRBV14
j_gene: TRBJ2-1
CDR3aa: CASSRLLAGGYNEQFF

v_gene: TRBV12-3/TRBV12-4
j_gene: TRBJ2-6
CDR3aa: CASISSSGANVLTF

v_gene: TRBV24-1
j_gene: TRBJ2-1
CDR3aa: CATSVDNFLSYNEQFF

v_gene: TRBV10-3
j_gene: TRBJ1-5
CDR3aa: CAISAQGSNQPQHF

v_gene: TRBV20-1
j_gene: TRBJ2-5
CDR3aa: CSASTFRTALQETQYF

v_gene: TRBV4-1
j_gene: TRBJ2-5
CDR3aa: CASSQDRVHKETQYF

v_gene: TRBV2
j_gene: TRBJ1-5
CDR3aa: CAVSAINQPQHF

v_gene: TRBV24-1
j_gene: TRBJ2-5
CDR3aa: CATSAGAETQYF

v_gene: TRBV5-1
j_gene: TRBJ1-2
CDR3aa: CASSLGSNYGYTF

v_gene: TRBV12-5
j_gene: TRBJ2-7
CDR3aa: CASGLRPYEQYF

v_gene: TRBV11-2
j_gene: TRBJ2-1
CDR3aa: CASSFGLVADNEQFF

v_gene: TRBV5-1
j_gene: TRBJ2-3
CDR3aa: CASSPGTSGRAVDTQYF

v_gene: TRBV5-1
j_gene: TRBJ2-7
CDR3aa: CASSSSFGETYEQYF

v_gene: TRBV5-1
j_gene: TRBJ2-1
CDR3aa: CASSATSSLNEQFF

v_gene: TRBV11-2
j_gene: TRBJ2-7
CDR3aa: CASSLEPRARGSHEQYF

v_gene: TRBV4-3
j_gene: TRBJ2-4
CDR3aa: CASSEADRLRGNIQYF

v_gene: TRBV11-2
j_gene: TRBJ2-4
CDR3aa: CASSSGLAGGPAKNIQYF

v_gene: TRBV9
j_gene: TRBJ2-1
CDR3aa: CASSGGGTTPYNEQFF

v_gene: TRBV12-3/TRBV12-4
j_gene: TRBJ2-7
CDR3aa: CASSGTAYYEQYF

v_gene: TRBV7-2
j_gene: TRBJ2-7
CDR3aa: CASSPRRVWGEQYF

v_gene: TRBV27
j_gene: TRBJ2-5
CDR3aa: CASSLSGGRGLAVEETQYF

v_gene: TRBV12-3/TRBV12-4
j_gene: TRBJ2-3
CDR3aa: CASSSTSGITDTQYF

v_gene: TRBV7-6
j_gene: TRBJ2-7
CDR3aa: CASSPVRAGTSYEQYF

v_gene: TRBV29-1
j_gene: TRBJ2-5
CDR3aa: CSVARVTGPAVRYF

v_gene: TRBV6-1
j_gene: TRBJ2-7
CDR3aa: CASSESAPYEQYF

v_gene: TRBV27
j_gene: TRBJ2-1
CDR3aa: CASSLSVRGLSSYNEQFF